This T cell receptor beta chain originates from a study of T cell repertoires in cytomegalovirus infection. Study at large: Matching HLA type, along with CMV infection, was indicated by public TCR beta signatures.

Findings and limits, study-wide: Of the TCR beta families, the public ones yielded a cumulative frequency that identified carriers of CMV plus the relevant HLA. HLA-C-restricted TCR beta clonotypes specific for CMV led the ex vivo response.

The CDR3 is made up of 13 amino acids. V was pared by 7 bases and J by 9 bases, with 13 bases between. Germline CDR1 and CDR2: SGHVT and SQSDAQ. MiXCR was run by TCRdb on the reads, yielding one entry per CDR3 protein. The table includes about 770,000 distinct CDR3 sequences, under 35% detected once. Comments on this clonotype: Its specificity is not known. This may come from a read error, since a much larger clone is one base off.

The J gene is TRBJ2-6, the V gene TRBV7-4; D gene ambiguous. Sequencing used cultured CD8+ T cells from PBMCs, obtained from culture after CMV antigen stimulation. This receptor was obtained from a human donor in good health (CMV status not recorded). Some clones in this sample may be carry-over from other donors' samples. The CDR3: CASTPGLVNVLTF. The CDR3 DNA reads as TGTGCCAGCACCCCAGGTCTGGTCAACGTCCTGACTTTC.